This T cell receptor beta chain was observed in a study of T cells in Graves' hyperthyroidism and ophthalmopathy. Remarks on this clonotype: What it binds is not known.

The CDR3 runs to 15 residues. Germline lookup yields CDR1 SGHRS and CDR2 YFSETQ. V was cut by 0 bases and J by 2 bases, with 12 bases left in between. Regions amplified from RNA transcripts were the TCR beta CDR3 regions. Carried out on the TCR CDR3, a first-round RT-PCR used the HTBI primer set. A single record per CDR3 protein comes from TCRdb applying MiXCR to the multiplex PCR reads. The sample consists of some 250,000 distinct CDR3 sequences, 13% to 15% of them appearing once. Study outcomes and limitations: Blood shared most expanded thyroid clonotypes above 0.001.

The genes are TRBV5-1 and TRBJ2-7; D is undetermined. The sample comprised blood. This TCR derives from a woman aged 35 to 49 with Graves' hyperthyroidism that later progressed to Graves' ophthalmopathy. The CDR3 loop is CASSLVTQPPYEQYF. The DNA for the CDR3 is TGCGCCAGCAGCTTGGTGACACAACCCCCCTACGAGCAGTACTTC.